The clone carrying this TCR beta chain was observed many times. As yet, its antigen is unknown. The trim removed 2 bases at V and 5 bases at J, leaving 10 bases unmatched. The CDR3 length is 17 residues. Per germline, CDR1 SGDLS and CDR2 YYNGEE. This entry comes from a study of T cell repertoires in cytomegalovirus infection. TCRdb reanalysed the reads using MiXCR and keeps one entry per CDR3 protein. Of around 120,000 distinct CDR3 sequences in the sample, roughly 25% were seen once. The sample comprised PBMCs, sequenced either directly or after in vitro stimulation (not recorded which). This chain links TRBV9 with TRBJ2-2, with 9 bases identical to TRBD2. The sequence was obtained from a human donor in good health (CMV status not recorded). Some clones in this sample may be carry-over from other donors' samples. For the CDR3, the DNA is TGTGCCAGCAGCGTTTTGGGACTAGCCTCGGGAACCGGGGAGCTGTTTTTT. It encodes CASSVLGLASGTGELFF. The variable domain in full, with the rest retrieved from reference TRBV9 and TRBJ2-2, is DSGVTQTPKHLITATGQRVTLRCSPRSGDLSVYWYQQSLDQGLQFLIQYYNGEERAKGNILERFSAQQFPDLHSELNLSSLELGDSALYFCASSVLGLASGTGELFFGEGSRLTVL.